The table lists the clone carrying this TCR beta chain with many counts. The entry originates in a study of response to subunit inactivated influenza vaccine. V lost 8 bases and J lost 2, with 11 bases in between. The CDR3 length is 13 residues. In germline, CDR1 is MRHNA, CDR2 SNTAGT. MiXCR, applied by TCRdb to the RT-PCR reads, yields one record per CDR3 protein. The profile covers 500,000 to 600,000 distinct CDR3 sequences, with about 11% appearing a single time and approximately 10% taken by the ten largest. These same records also appear under a second study, on T cells expressing NK-cell markers. That source notes: Researchers built TCR beta cDNA using 5'RACE template switching with UMIs.

The starting material was PBMCs from blood, obtained on the day of vaccination. This TCR derives from a man between 50 and 59 years old who received an inactivated influenza vaccine. This chain uses TRBV6-4 with TRBJ2-3; no definite D call. CDR3: CASGEGHTDTQYF. CDR3 nucleotide sequence: TGTGCCAGCGGCGAAGGCCACACAGATACGCAGTATTTT.